This TCR beta chain was recovered during a study of T-cell memory formation after mild COVID-19. MiXCR, run by TCRdb on the 5' RACE reads, gives a single entry per CDR3 protein. Of roughly 160,000 distinct CDR3 sequences in the sample, approximately 10% were seen once. What was sequenced was PBMCs or a T cell subset sorted from them (not recorded which). The clonotype originates from a man aged 18 to 35 who had mild COVID-19 (a few samples of this study predate the infection). Cell type and time point are not known.

CDR3 amino acids: CASSPRAGGPETQYF. The CDR3 DNA reads TGTGCCAGCAGCCCACGGGCAGGGGGCCCAGAGACCCAGTACTTC. The chain links TRBV7-9 to TRBJ2-5, with 8 bases matching TRBD1. Germline CDR1 reads SEHNR; CDR2 reads FQNEAQ (reference sequence). The CDR3 has 15 residues. V gave up 5 bases and J gave up 4 bases; unmatched junction bases: 9.